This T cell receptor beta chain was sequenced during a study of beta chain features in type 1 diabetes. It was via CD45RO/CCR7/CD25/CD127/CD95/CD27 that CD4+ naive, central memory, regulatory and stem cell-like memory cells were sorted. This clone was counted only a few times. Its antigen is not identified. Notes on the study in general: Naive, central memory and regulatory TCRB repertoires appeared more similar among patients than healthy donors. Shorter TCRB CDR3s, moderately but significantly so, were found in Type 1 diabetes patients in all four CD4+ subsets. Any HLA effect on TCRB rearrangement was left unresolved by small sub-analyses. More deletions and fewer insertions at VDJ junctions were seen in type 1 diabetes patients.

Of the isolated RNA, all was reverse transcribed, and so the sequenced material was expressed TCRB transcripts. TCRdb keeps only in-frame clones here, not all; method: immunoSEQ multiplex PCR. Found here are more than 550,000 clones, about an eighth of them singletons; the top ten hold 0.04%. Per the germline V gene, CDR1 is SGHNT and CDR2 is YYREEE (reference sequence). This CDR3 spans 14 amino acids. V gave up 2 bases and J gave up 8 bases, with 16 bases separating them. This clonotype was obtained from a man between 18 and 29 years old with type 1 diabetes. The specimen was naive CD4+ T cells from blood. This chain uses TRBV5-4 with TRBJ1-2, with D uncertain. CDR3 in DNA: TGTGCCAGCAGCTTAGGTATTCCAGAGGTAGGCTACACCTTC. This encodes CASSLGIPEVGYTF. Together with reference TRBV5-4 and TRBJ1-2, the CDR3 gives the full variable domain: ETGVTQSPTHLIKTRGQQVTLRCSSQSGHNTVSWYQQALGQGPQFIFQYYREEENGRGNFPPRFSGLQFPNYSSELNVNALELDDSALYLCASSLGIPEVGYTFGSGTRLTVV.